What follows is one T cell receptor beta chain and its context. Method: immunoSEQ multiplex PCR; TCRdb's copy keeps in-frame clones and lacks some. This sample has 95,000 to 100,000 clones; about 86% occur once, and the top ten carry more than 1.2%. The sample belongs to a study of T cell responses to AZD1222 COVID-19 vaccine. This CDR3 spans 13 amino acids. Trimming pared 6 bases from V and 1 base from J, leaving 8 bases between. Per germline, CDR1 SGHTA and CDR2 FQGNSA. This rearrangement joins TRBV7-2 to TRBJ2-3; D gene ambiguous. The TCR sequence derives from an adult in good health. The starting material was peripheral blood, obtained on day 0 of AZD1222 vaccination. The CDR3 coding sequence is TGTGCCAGCAGTAGTAGGGGCACAGATACGCAGTATTTT. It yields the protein CASSSRGTDTQYF.